The next 7 T cell receptor beta chains were all read from a single sample in a study of CD8 T cells in ankylosing spondylitis. In TCRdb, the 5' RACE reads were re-called with MiXCR into one record per CDR3 protein. The sample includes about 250,000 distinct CDR3 sequences, about 30% of them seen just once. Sequenced material: blood, either unsorted or a sorted T cell fraction (not recorded which). The receptors here all came from a male donor with ankylosing spondylitis or in good health (not recorded which).

About this clonotype itself: A read error may explain this, as a much larger clone is one base away. The chain joins TRBV29-1 to TRBJ2-1, with a possible D match to TRBD1 (5 bases). Trimming took 3 bases from V and 0 from J, leaving 9 bases between them. Germline CDR1 and CDR2: SQVTM and ANQGSEA. This CDR3 is built from 14 residues. In DNA, the CDR3 is TGCAGCGTTGACGACAGCAGCTCCTACAATGAGCAGTTCTTC. Protein sequence: CSVDDSSSYNEQFF.

The chain joins TRBV29-1 to TRBJ2-6; D is ambiguous. Germline CDR1 SQVTM, CDR2 ANQGSEA. V lost 6 bases and J lost 2, with 11 bases in between. The CDR3 is 14 amino acids. CDR3 sequence reads: CSVSSIPGANVLTF. The CDR3 bases are TGCAGCGTATCCAGTATTCCTGGGGCCAACGTCCTGACTTTC. The whole variable domain, filled in from reference TRBV29-1 and TRBJ2-6, reads SAVISQKPSRDICQRGTSLTIQCQVDSQVTMMFWYRQQPGQSLTLIATANQGSEATYESGFVIDKFPISRPNLTFSTLTVSNMSPEDSSIYLCSVSSIPGANVLTFGAGSRLTVL.

This clonotype has only a few counts. The CDR3 sequence is CSARDRDSYNEQFF. CDR3 nucleotide sequence: TGCAGTGCTAGAGACCGGGACAGCTACAATGAGCAGTTCTTC. The gene calls are TRBV20-1 and TRBJ2-1; TRBD1 matches at 7 bases. Germline trimming cut 0 bases from V and 3 bases from J; bases unmatched to any gene: 2. The CDR3 sequence is 14 residues long. The germline V gene has CDR1 DFQATT and CDR2 SNEGSKA (reference sequence).

The rearrangement links TRBV28 to TRBJ2-7; TRBD1 is a possible D gene (5 bases). CDR1 and CDR2 (germline): MDHEN, SYDVKM. CDR3 length: 16 residues. V lost 8 bases, J lost 3 bases, and 23 bases lay in between. The CDR3: CASRDPQGPAFYEQYF. The CDR3 nucleotides read TGTGCCAGCCGCGACCCTCAGGGTCCGGCCTTCTACGAGCAGTACTTC.

The V gene is TRBV20-1, the J gene TRBJ1-2; no clear D. The germline V gene encodes CDR1 DFQATT and CDR2 SNEGSKA (reference sequence). This CDR3 has 14 residues. V dropped 0 bases and J dropped 3 bases, with 11 bases sitting between them. The CDR3 DNA reads TGCAGTGCTAGAGAAATGTACAAGGACTATGGCTACACCTTC. It yields the protein CSAREMYKDYGYTF.

V and J are TRBV30 and TRBJ2-6, with 7 bases matching TRBD1. CDR1 and CDR2 from the germline V gene are GTSNPN and SVGIG (reference sequence). J was trimmed by 0 bases and V by 8 bases; bases with no gene match: 4. The length of the CDR3 is 14 residues. As DNA, the CDR3 is TGTGCCATCCACAGGGGCTCTGGGGCCAACGTCCTGACTTTC. Protein sequence: CAIHRGSGANVLTF.

This clonotype was recorded a few times. The rearrangement links TRBV20-1 to TRBJ2-7, with TRBD2 as a possible D gene (5 bases). Germline loops: CDR1 DFQATT, CDR2 SNEGSKA (reference sequence). Trimming removed 6 bases from V and 4 bases from J, with 16 bases in between. This CDR3 has 13 amino acids. As DNA, the CDR3 is TGCAGTGCGAAGACCGACTATCAATACGAGCAGTACTTC. This translates into CSAKTDYQYEQYF.